This TCR beta chain was observed in a study of shared clonotypes between healthy human individuals. As for the study in general: CD8 memory received one plate per donor, CD8 naive two, CD4 memory three and CD4 naive three. Study conclusions and caveats: What naive subsets generally showed was a larger estimated richness than memory subsets showed. Sorted-subset sequencing was shown by rarefaction to be incomplete despite large depth. In four donors, roughly 5.2% of naive CD4 clonotypes appeared in common.

Points on this clone: Its antigen is unidentified.

Naive CD8 cells comprised CD45RO-negative, CCR7-positively selected cells, excluding terminally differentiated effector memory CD45RA+ cells. TCRdb's table, derived via immunoSEQ multiplex PCR, lists solely in-frame clones and lacks some. There are around 650,000 clones in the sample; roughly 96% occur only once, and roughly 0.12% lies in the top ten. In germline, CDR1 is SQVTM, CDR2 ANQGSEA. After removal of 6 bases from V and 7 bases from J, the junction contained 9 bases not matched to a gene. The CDR3 has 13 amino acids. Material for sequencing was naive CD8+ T cells sorted from blood. The chain uses TRBV29-1 and TRBJ1-5, with 7 bases matching TRBD1. The source is a woman in her twenties or thirties in good health. CDR3 sequence reads: CSVRTGLAQPQHF. In DNA, the CDR3 is TGCAGCGTAAGGACAGGTCTTGCCCAGCCCCAGCATTTT.